These 17 T cell receptor beta chains came from one sample sequenced in a study of shared clonotypes between healthy human individuals. Clones were sequenced by immunoSEQ multiplex PCR, and TCRdb holds only the in-frame ones, with some missing. The table has about 680,000 clones, 92% seen once; the top ten hold approximately 24%. Positive CCR7 selection of CD45RO-negative cells yielded the naive CD8 cells, and terminally differentiated effector memory CD45RA+ cells were excluded. The specimen sequenced was naive CD8+ T cells sorted from blood. The receptor source for this set is a man younger than 40 in good health.

V usage is TRBV18 and J usage is TRBJ2-1; a possible D gene is TRBD1 (5 bases). This CDR3 is built from 17 residues. V was cut by 3 bases and J by 1 base, with 16 bases left in between. CDR1 and CDR2 (germline): KGHSH, LQKENI. Here the CDR3 DNA reads TGTGCCAGCTCACCCGCGGACAAAAAGGCTTCCTACAATGAGCAGTTCTTC. It specifies CASSPADKKASYNEQFF.

The CDR3 DNA reads TGTGCCAGCAGTCTGACAACTGCCTACGAGCAGTACTTC. It yields the protein CASSLTTAYEQYF. The rearrangement joins TRBV27 to TRBJ2-7; unclear D gene. The CDR3 is made up of 13 amino acids. From germline, CDR1 is MNHEY and CDR2 SMNVEV (reference sequence). V gave up 5 bases and J gave up 2 bases, with 10 bases separating them.

The CDR3 sequence: CASSVEKLAAYNEQFF. The CDR3 coding sequence is TGTGCCAGCAGCGTAGAGAAGCTAGCGGCGTACAATGAGCAGTTCTTC. The chain couples TRBV9 to TRBJ2-1; 7 bases line up with TRBD2. Germline loops: CDR1 SGDLS, CDR2 YYNGEE. V lost 0 bases to trimming and J lost 4 bases; unmatched junction nucleotides: 7. This CDR3 has 16 amino acids. The variable domain in full, with the rest retrieved from reference TRBV9 and TRBJ2-1, is DSGVTQTPKHLITATGQRVTLRCSPRSGDLSVYWYQQSLDQGLQFLIQYYNGEERAKGNILERFSAQQFPDLHSELNLSSLELGDSALYFCASSVEKLAAYNEQFFGPGTRLTVL.

This chain links TRBV5-6 with TRBJ1-2; D not resolved. Germline CDR1 and CDR2: SGHDT and YYEEEE. Trimming shortened V by 2 bases and J by 2 bases, and 7 bases separated the two germline ends. The length of the CDR3 is 13 residues. The CDR3 coding sequence is TGTGCCAGCAGCTTCTCCGGAAACTATGGCTACACCTTC. It codes for CASSFSGNYGYTF.

The CDR3, as DNA: TGTGCCAGCTGGGCTTTAGGGAAGAACTATGGCTACACCTTC. Protein product: CASWALGKNYGYTF. The rearrangement links TRBV6-1 to TRBJ1-2, with D hard to call. The CDR3 is 14 amino acids. V was trimmed by 8 bases and J by 2 bases, leaving 15 bases between them. The germline V gene has CDR1 MNHNS and CDR2 SASEGT.

The chain couples TRBV5-8 to TRBJ2-3; perhaps D is TRBD1 or TRBD2 (5 bases each). The CDR3 is 14 residues long. CDR1 is SGHTS, CDR2 YDEGEE, per germline. The germline V and J ends were trimmed by 2 bases and 4 bases, with 11 bases remaining between them. This chain's CDR3 is CASSLWGNADTQYF. The DNA of the CDR3 is TGTGCCAGCAGCTTATGGGGGAACGCAGATACGCAGTATTTT.

The chain combines TRBV5-4 with TRBJ2-1, with 11 bases lining up with TRBD2. V lost 1 base to trimming and J lost 3 bases; unmatched junction nucleotides: 6. Germline assignment: CDR1 SGHNT and CDR2 YYREEE (reference sequence). There are 17 residues in the CDR3. The CDR3 sequence is CASSLRTSGRDYNEQFF. CDR3 in DNA: TGTGCCAGCAGCTTGCGTACTAGCGGGAGAGACTACAATGAGCAGTTCTTC.

The sample holds one count of this clone. The same CDR3 is also encoded by other DNA sequences in this sample. V is TRBV6-5 and J is TRBJ2-3; D possibly corresponds to TRBD2 (5 bases). Looked up from germline, CDR1 is MNHEY and CDR2 is SVGAGI. V lost 6 bases and J 4 bases, leaving 8 bases between the germline ends. The CDR3 is 12 residues long. This CDR3 reads CASSPGSDTQYF. CDR3 DNA sequence: TGTGCCAGCAGCCCGGGATCAGATACGCAGTATTTT.

CDR3 residues: CASSLWPLEGNEQFF. The CDR3 DNA follows: TGTGCCAGCAGCCTTTGGCCCCTGGAGGGGAATGAGCAGTTCTTC. The chain recombines TRBV5-5 with TRBJ2-1; a weak D match, TRBD2 (6 bases). This CDR3 is built from 15 residues. With 4 bases removed from V and 7 bases from J, the gap between germline ends came to 18 bases. Germline lookup yields CDR1 SGHKS and CDR2 YYEKEE (reference sequence).

As regards this clone: Other DNA sequences in the sample encode the same CDR3. This chain uses TRBV4-1 with TRBJ2-7; no definite D call. The CDR3 has 13 amino acids. Germline V gene data show CDR1 as MGHRA and CDR2 as YSYEKL. Trimming removed 1 base from V and 4 bases from J, with 8 bases in between. The CDR3 here is CASSQGLGYEQYF. The CDR3 nucleotides read TGCGCCAGCAGCCAAGGGTTGGGGTACGAGCAGTACTTC.

J is TRBJ1-2 and V is TRBV28; D may be TRBD1 (5 bases). This CDR3 region has 13 residues. V was clipped by 4 bases and J by 3 bases, with 9 bases between them. Germline-derived CDR1 and CDR2 are MDHEN and SYDVKM. CDR3: CASSSRDYYGYTF. The DNA of the CDR3 is TGTGCCAGCAGTTCCAGGGATTACTATGGCTACACCTTC.

The V gene is TRBV5-6, the J gene TRBJ2-7; tentative D call: TRBD2 (7 bases). CDR1 and CDR2 from the germline V gene are SGHDT and YYEEEE. The CDR3 extends over 15 amino acids. Trimming took 2 bases from V and 4 from J, leaving 16 bases between them. The CDR3 DNA follows: TGTGCCAGCAGCTTACCCCGGGGGGCCCTTTACGAGCAGTACTTC. This translates into CASSLPRGALYEQYF.

This clone was detected only a few times. The genes are TRBV6-5 and TRBJ1-5; D remains ambiguous. The CDR3 consists of 15 residues. CDR1 and CDR2 (germline): MNHEY, SVGAGI. Trimming pared 8 bases from V and 0 bases from J, leaving 14 bases between. Here the CDR3 reads CASGKGGHSNQPQHF. CDR3 nucleotides: TGTGCCAGCGGAAAGGGCGGTCATAGCAATCAGCCCCAGCATTTT.

The rearrangement uses TRBV29-1 and TRBJ2-7; 11 nucleotides match TRBD2. Germline V CDR1 and CDR2: SQVTM, ANQGSEA. The CDR3 is 15 amino acids. J lost 6 bases, V lost 1 base, and 8 bases had no gene match. DNA for the CDR3: TGCAGCGTTGAAGGGGGGCTAGCGGGAGGTCGCGAGCAGTACTTC. Amino acid sequence: CSVEGGLAGGREQYF.

This chain links TRBV5-4 with TRBJ1-4; a possible D gene is TRBD1 (6 bases). The V end lost 3 bases, the J end lost 8 bases, and 14 bases lay between the germline ends. Germline lookup yields CDR1 SGHNT and CDR2 YYREEE (reference sequence). CDR3 size: 14 residues. The CDR3 DNA reads as TGTGCCAGCAGCTCCACAGGGCACGACGAAAAACTGTTTTTT. It specifies CASSSTGHDEKLFF.

V usage is TRBV7-9 and J usage is TRBJ1-2; D not certain. The CDR3 has 12 residues. The germline V and J ends were trimmed by 4 bases and 3 bases, with 6 bases remaining between them. Germline V lookup: CDR1 SEHNR, CDR2 FQNEAQ (reference sequence). Written as DNA, the CDR3 is TGTGCCAGCAGCTCCACCTACTATGGCTACACCTTC. It codes for CASSSTYYGYTF.

The chain employs TRBV10-1 and TRBJ2-3; 7 bases line up with TRBD2. This CDR3 is built from 15 residues. J lost 0 bases, V lost 0 bases, and 0 bases had no gene match. CDR1 is WNHNN and CDR2 is SYGVQD in the germline V gene (reference sequence). For the CDR3, the DNA is TGCGCCAGCAGTGAGTCAGCGGGAAGCACAGATACGCAGTATTTT. The encoded protein is CASSESAGSTDTQYF.